This T cell receptor (beta chain) was retrieved from a study of neoadjuvant anti-PD-1 for oral cavity cancer. Sequencing used immunoSEQ multiplex PCR; TCRdb keeps in-frame clones, though not all of them. The table lists 9,700 or so clones, around 60% of them singletons. This CDR3 region has 14 residues. The germline V gene has CDR1 MGHDK and CDR2 SYGVNS. V was cut by 4 bases and J by 2 bases, with 12 bases left in between. Time point of the sample: after neoadjuvant nivolumab, at surgical resection. The sequence came from a person aged 40 to 85 with oral cavity squamous cell carcinoma. The rearrangement links TRBV25-1 to TRBJ2-7; D is perhaps TRBD1 or TRBD2 (5 bases each). Here the sequenced sample was PBMCs, taken after nivolumab (anti-PD-1) treatment. The CDR3 coding sequence is TGTGCCAGCAGTGCTGAGATGGGGGCCTACGAGCAGTACTTC. Protein sequence: CASSAEMGAYEQYF.